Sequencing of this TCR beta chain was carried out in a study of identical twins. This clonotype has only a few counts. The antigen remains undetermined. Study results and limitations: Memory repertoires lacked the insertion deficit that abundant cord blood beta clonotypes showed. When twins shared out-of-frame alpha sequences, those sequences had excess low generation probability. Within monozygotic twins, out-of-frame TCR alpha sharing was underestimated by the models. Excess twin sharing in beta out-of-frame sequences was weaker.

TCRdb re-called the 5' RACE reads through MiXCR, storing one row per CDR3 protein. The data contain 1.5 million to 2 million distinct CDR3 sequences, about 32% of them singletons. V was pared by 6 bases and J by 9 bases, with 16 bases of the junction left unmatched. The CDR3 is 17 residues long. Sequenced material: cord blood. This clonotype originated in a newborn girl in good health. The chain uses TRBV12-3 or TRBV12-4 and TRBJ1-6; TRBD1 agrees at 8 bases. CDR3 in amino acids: CASSPWIRGLLGSPLHF. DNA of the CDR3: TGTGCCAGCAGCCCTTGGATCAGGGGGCTCCTAGGTTCACCCCTCCACTTT.